This T cell receptor beta chain was recovered during a study of T cells after yellow fever vaccination. Germline loops: CDR1 LNHNV, CDR2 YYDKDF (reference sequence). Trimming took 5 bases from V and 0 from J, leaving 14 bases between them. CDR3 size: 17 residues. Each CDR3 protein gets one entry after TCRdb re-called the 5' RACE reads with MiXCR. The sample has approximately 120,000 distinct CDR3 sequences, roughly 6.7% seen once. This clonotype was counted ten times or more. V and J are TRBV15 and TRBJ1-6; D is uncertain. The sample in question was CD4+ T cells sorted from PBMCs, obtained 9 to 10 days after the first yellow fever vaccination. The clonotype comes from a man aged 18 to 35 who received the YFV17D yellow fever vaccine. The CDR3 DNA reads as TGTGCCACCAGCGGACTGGGGATAAGCTCCTATAATTCACCCCTCCACTTT. Amino acid sequence: CATSGLGISSYNSPLHF.